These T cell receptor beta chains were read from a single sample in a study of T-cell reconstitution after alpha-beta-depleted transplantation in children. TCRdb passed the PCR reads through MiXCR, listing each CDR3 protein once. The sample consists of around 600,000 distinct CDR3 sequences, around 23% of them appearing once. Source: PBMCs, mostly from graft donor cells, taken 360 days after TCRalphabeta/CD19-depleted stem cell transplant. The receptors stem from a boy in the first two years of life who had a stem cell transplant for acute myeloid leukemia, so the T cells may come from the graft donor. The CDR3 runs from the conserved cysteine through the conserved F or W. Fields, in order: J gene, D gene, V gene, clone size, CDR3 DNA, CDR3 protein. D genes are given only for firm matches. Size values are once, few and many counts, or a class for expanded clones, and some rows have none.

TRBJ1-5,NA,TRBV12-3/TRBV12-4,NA,TGTGCCAGCAGCTCTAACTCAAGGGGGAATCAGCCCCAGCATTTT,CASSSNSRGNQPQHF
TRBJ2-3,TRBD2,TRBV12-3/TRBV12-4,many,TGTGCCAGCACCAATCCGGGACTAGCGGGGGGGATAGATACGCAGTATTTT,CASTNPGLAGGIDTQYF
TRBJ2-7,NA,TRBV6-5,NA,TGTGCCAGCAGTTACGATCAACCGGGACGAGGGCAGTGGGAGCAGTACTTC,CASSYDQPGRGQWEQYF
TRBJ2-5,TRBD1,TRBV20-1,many,TGCAGTGCCAGGGACGAGAGTTACCCGGGACAGGGGATCGGCGAAGAGACCCAGTACTTC,CSARDESYPGQGIGEETQYF
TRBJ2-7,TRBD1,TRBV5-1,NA,TGCGCCAGCAGCCTATGGACAGGGGATCTGAACGAGCAGTACTTC,CASSLWTGDLNEQYF
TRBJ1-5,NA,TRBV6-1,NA,TGTGCCAGCAGTGATCGAACCAGGGACAATCAGCCCCAGCATTTT,CASSDRTRDNQPQHF
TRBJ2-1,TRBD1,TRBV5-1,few,TGCGCCAGCAGCTTGGCGACAGGGGCCTACAATGAGCAGTTCTTC,CASSLATGAYNEQFF
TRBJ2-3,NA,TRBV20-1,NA,TGCAGTGCTCTAAAGGGGGACACAGATACGCAGTATTTT,CSALKGDTDTQYF
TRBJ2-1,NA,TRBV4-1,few,TGCGCCAGCAGCCAAGAAGGGGGCTCCTACAATGAGCAGTTCTTC,CASSQEGGSYNEQFF
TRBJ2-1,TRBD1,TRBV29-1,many,TGCAGCATCGGACAGGGGCCGGGAAATGAGCAGTTCTTC,CSIGQGPGNEQFF
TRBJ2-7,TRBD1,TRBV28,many,TGTGCCAGCAGTCCCCTGGGACAGTTGCTCTCCTACGAGCAGTACTTC,CASSPLGQLLSYEQYF
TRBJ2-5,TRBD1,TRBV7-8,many,TGTGCCAGCAGACCGACAGGGGGGTGGGAGACCCAGTACTTC,CASRPTGGWETQYF
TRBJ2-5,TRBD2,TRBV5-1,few,TGCGCCAGCAGCTCCCTAGCGGGGGGGGAGACCCAGTACTTC,CASSSLAGGETQYF
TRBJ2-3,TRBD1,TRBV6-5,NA,TGTGCCAGCAGTTACTTTCCTGACAGGGATACAGATACGCAGTATTTT,CASSYFPDRDTDTQYF
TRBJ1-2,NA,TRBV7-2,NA,TGTGCCAGCATCATCCTGGGGGGGCACAGTAACTATGGCTACACCTTC,CASIILGGHSNYGYTF